This is a list of T cell receptor beta chains from one sample in a study of cytomegalovirus exposure and HLA in healthy donors. Libraries were prepared by immunoSEQ multiplex PCR; TCRdb keeps only in-frame clonotypes and omits some of them. Of fewer than 200,000 clones listed, 87% are singletons. Sequenced input: PBMCs. Receptor source: a girl under three years old in good health and CMV-seronegative. Both conserved end residues are part of each CDR3. D genes are given only for firm matches.

CDR3 protein: CASSEKYAAGGFF
V gene: TRBV2
J gene: TRBJ2-1
D gene: TRBD1

CDR3 protein: CASSNGEGRYNEQFF
V gene: TRBV7-7
J gene: TRBJ2-1
D gene: TRBD2

CDR3 protein: CASRRTTGEQYF
V gene: TRBV7-9
J gene: TRBJ2-7
D gene: NA

CDR3 protein: CASSQLASSSTDTQYF
V gene: TRBV4-2
J gene: TRBJ2-3
D gene: NA

CDR3 protein: CARNKQENTEAFF
V gene: TRBV2
J gene: TRBJ1-1
D gene: NA

CDR3 protein: CASSVTRGPETQYF
V gene: TRBV6-1
J gene: TRBJ2-5
D gene: TRBD1

CDR3 protein: CASSKTSGRAHEQYF
V gene: TRBV19
J gene: TRBJ2-7
D gene: TRBD2

CDR3 protein: CASSLGTSGQYF
V gene: TRBV7-9
J gene: TRBJ2-7
D gene: TRBD2

CDR3 protein: CASSLGGSYNEQFF
V gene: TRBV7-8
J gene: TRBJ2-1
D gene: NA

CDR3 protein: CASSDSPGGFYNEQFF
V gene: TRBV6-4
J gene: TRBJ2-1
D gene: TRBD2

CDR3 protein: CASSLASATDTQYF
V gene: TRBV7-9
J gene: TRBJ2-3
D gene: NA

CDR3 protein: CASSQSGWIGELFF
V gene: TRBV4-1
J gene: TRBJ2-2
D gene: NA

CDR3 protein: CASSSNPTMDTEAFF
V gene: TRBV6-5
J gene: TRBJ1-1
D gene: NA

CDR3 protein: CTGLAEETQYF
V gene: TRBV29-1
J gene: TRBJ2-5
D gene: NA

CDR3 protein: CASSVSLVPYEQYF
V gene: TRBV11-2
J gene: TRBJ2-7
D gene: NA

CDR3 protein: CSVRGGTGGNTIYF
V gene: TRBV29-1
J gene: TRBJ1-3
D gene: NA

CDR3 protein: CSVANRGPYEQYF
V gene: TRBV29-1
J gene: TRBJ2-7
D gene: TRBD1

CDR3 protein: CASSLDVGSGQVF
V gene: TRBV7-2
J gene: TRBJ1-4
D gene: NA

CDR3 protein: CASSLMTGGRTGELFF
V gene: TRBV7-6
J gene: TRBJ2-2
D gene: TRBD1

CDR3 protein: CASRMWASNTGELFF
V gene: TRBV6-6
J gene: TRBJ2-2
D gene: NA

CDR3 protein: CASSFGNTEAFF
V gene: TRBV5-4
J gene: TRBJ1-1
D gene: NA

CDR3 protein: CASSEARDRRVF
V gene: TRBV6-1
J gene: TRBJ2-1
D gene: TRBD1

CDR3 protein: CASSSSTDTQYF
V gene: TRBV11-3
J gene: TRBJ2-3
D gene: NA

CDR3 protein: CASSQDRGRVYEQYF
V gene: TRBV4-3
J gene: TRBJ2-7
D gene: TRBD2

CDR3 protein: CASSTPGEGLDNEQFF
V gene: TRBV5-6
J gene: TRBJ2-1
D gene: TRBD2

CDR3 protein: CASSVEAGTQYF
V gene: TRBV9
J gene: TRBJ2-3
D gene: NA

CDR3 protein: CASRAGTSAYEQYF
V gene: TRBV10-2
J gene: TRBJ2-7
D gene: TRBD2

CDR3 protein: CASSIPGGGQPQHF
V gene: TRBV6-1
J gene: TRBJ1-5
D gene: NA

CDR3 protein: CASSYPGLARSVEQYF
V gene: TRBV6-6
J gene: TRBJ2-7
D gene: TRBD2

CDR3 protein: CASSGRDSNTGELFF
V gene: TRBV25-1
J gene: TRBJ2-2
D gene: TRBD1

CDR3 protein: CASSSLRTGSTEAFF
V gene: TRBV27
J gene: TRBJ1-1
D gene: TRBD1

CDR3 protein: CASSLGLAGRTGELFF
V gene: TRBV6-5
J gene: TRBJ2-2
D gene: TRBD2

CDR3 protein: CASSQDRAGVSEQFF
V gene: TRBV4-2
J gene: TRBJ2-1
D gene: TRBD2

CDR3 protein: CASSVVASGRALTSTDTQYF
V gene: TRBV9
J gene: TRBJ2-3
D gene: TRBD2

CDR3 protein: CASSLRGTTYEQYF
V gene: TRBV5-1
J gene: TRBJ2-7
D gene: NA

CDR3 protein: CASSVTTGTGNSPLHF
V gene: TRBV9
J gene: TRBJ1-6
D gene: TRBD1

CDR3 protein: CASSLSPGGRGNGYTF
V gene: TRBV27
J gene: TRBJ1-2
D gene: TRBD1

CDR3 protein: CASSVGTSVSTDTQYF
V gene: TRBV9
J gene: TRBJ2-3
D gene: TRBD2

CDR3 protein: CASSVGGTRIHEQFF
V gene: TRBV9
J gene: TRBJ2-1
D gene: TRBD2

CDR3 protein: CASRKYVGGEIAKNIQYF
V gene: TRBV5-8
J gene: TRBJ2-4
D gene: NA

CDR3 protein: CASSLLAGGDTQYF
V gene: TRBV6-6
J gene: TRBJ2-3
D gene: TRBD2

CDR3 protein: CASSQGGRGDQPQHF
V gene: TRBV4-1
J gene: TRBJ1-5
D gene: NA

CDR3 protein: CASSIGGTGVRGYTF
V gene: TRBV19
J gene: TRBJ1-2
D gene: TRBD1

CDR3 protein: CASSIGGAYEQYF
V gene: TRBV19
J gene: TRBJ2-7
D gene: NA